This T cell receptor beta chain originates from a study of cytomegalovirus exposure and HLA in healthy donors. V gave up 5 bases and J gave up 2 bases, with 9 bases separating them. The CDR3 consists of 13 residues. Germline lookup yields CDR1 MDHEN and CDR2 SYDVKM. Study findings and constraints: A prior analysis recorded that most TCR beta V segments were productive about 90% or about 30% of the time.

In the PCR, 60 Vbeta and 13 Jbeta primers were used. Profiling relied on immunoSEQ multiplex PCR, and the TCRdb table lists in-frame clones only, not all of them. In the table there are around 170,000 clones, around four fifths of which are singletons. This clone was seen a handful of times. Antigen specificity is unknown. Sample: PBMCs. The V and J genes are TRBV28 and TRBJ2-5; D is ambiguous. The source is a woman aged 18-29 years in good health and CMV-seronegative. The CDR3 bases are TGTGCCAGCAGTGCCCAGGTTCAAGAGACCCAGTACTTC. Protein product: CASSAQVQETQYF.